Below are 32 T cell receptor beta chains sequenced from a single sample in a study of T-cell reconstitution after alpha-beta-depleted transplantation in children. Researchers prepared the TCRbeta library using unique molecular identifiers, the study reports. TCRdb analysed the PCR reads with MiXCR anew, one entry per CDR3 protein. The data show around 16,000 distinct CDR3 sequences, about 4.7% seen once. Sample: PBMCs, taken before TCRalphabeta/CD19-depleted stem cell transplant. Receptors were obtained from a boy between 10 and 17 years old with acute lymphoblastic leukemia, due to receive a stem cell transplant.

By sample fraction, this clonotype is medium-sized. The rearrangement uses TRBV24-1 and TRBJ2-1; D gene unclear. Germline values: CDR1 KGHDR, CDR2 SFDVKD. The V and J ends lost 2 bases and 10 bases respectively, with 11 bases between them. This CDR3 comprises 13 residues. CDR3 nucleotides: TGTGCCACCAGTGATTCCGCCGTACGGGAGCAGTTCTTC. Protein product: CATSDSAVREQFF.

Many counts were recorded for this clonotype. CDR3 bases: TGCGCCAGCAGCTTGGACAGGGGAATGTCCTACGAGCAGTACTTC. The encoded protein is CASSLDRGMSYEQYF. The chain links TRBV5-1 to TRBJ2-7; 7 bases match TRBD1. The germline CDR1 and CDR2 sequences are SGHRS and YFSETQ. V shed 0 bases, J shed 1 base, and the junction held 4 bases outside the gene matches. This CDR3 has 15 residues.

This clonotype is deemed medium-sized. This rearrangement joins TRBV12-3 or TRBV12-4 to TRBJ1-1; TRBD1 matches 8 bases. The CDR3 extends over 12 amino acids. Trimming at V came to 6 bases and at J to 6 bases, leaving 3 bases not matched to a gene. CDR3 DNA sequence: TGTGCCAGCAGCGGACAGGGCTCTGAAGCTTTCTTT. This codes for CASSGQGSEAFF.

This clonotype occurred many times. The chain couples TRBV6-1 to TRBJ2-2, with TRBD1 matching over 7 bases. The germline gives CDR1 MNHNS, CDR2 SASEGT. The CDR3 consists of 15 residues. V shed 6 bases and J 5 bases; nucleotides not matched to a gene: 9. The CDR3 protein is CASSREGATTGELFF. The CDR3 bases are TGTGCCAGCAGCCGTGAGGGGGCAACGACCGGGGAGCTGTTTTTT.

The J gene is TRBJ2-5, the V gene TRBV7-2; no clear D gene. V was pared by 5 bases and J by 5 bases, with 6 bases between. CDR3 length equals 11 residues. CDR1 is SGHTA, CDR2 FQGNSA, per germline. CDR3 coding DNA: TGTGCCAGCAGCAAACGGGAGACCCAGTACTTC. Protein product: CASSKRETQYF.

This clonotype was recorded at least ten times. The chain recombines TRBV20-1 with TRBJ1-4; D is possibly TRBD1 (5 bases). Germline V gene data show CDR1 as DFQATT and CDR2 as SNEGSKA (reference sequence). V gave up 6 bases and J gave up 6 bases, with 14 bases separating them. The CDR3 spans 13 residues. CDR3 nucleotide sequence: TGCAGTGCCACGGGACTTAGGGATGAAAAACTGTTTTTT. This sequence encodes CSATGLRDEKLFF.

Sample share makes this clonotype medium-sized (0.01 to 0.1%). Written as DNA, the CDR3 is TGTGCCAGCAGTTTGGGCGGGAGGGCCTCAGAGACCCAGTACTTC. The encoded protein is CASSLGGRASETQYF. V and J are TRBV12-3 or TRBV12-4 and TRBJ2-5; TRBD2 aligns across 9 bases. V dropped 3 bases and J dropped 4; count of bases not matched to a gene: 6. The CDR3 contains 15 residues.

This clonotype showed up many times. The CDR3 region has the DNA TGCAGTGCTCCCCACAGGGGGCTTGAGTATGCTTTCTTT. It specifies CSAPHRGLEYAFF. This sequence joins TRBV20-1 and TRBJ1-1; 9 bases fit TRBD1. With 5 bases clipped from V and 11 bases from J, the junction kept 12 bases outside the gene matches. The CDR3 totals 13 residues. The germline gives CDR1 DFQATT, CDR2 SNEGSKA (reference sequence).

This clonotype is judged medium-sized. The chain carries TRBV20-1 and TRBJ1-2; the D gene is possibly TRBD1 (6 bases). Germline V gives CDR1 DFQATT, CDR2 SNEGSKA (reference sequence). The V end was cut by 6 bases, the J end by 5 bases, with 22 bases between. This CDR3 spans 15 amino acids. CDR3 in amino acids: CSAPRGVARSYGYTF. The CDR3 nucleotides are TGCAGTGCCCCTAGGGGGGTCGCTCGGAGTTATGGCTACACCTTC.

At least ten counts were recorded for this clonotype. The rearrangement joins TRBV14 to TRBJ1-4, with D possibly being TRBD1 (5 bases). V was pared by 4 bases and J by 3 bases, with 15 bases between. The length of the CDR3 is 16 residues. Germline lookup yields CDR1 SGHDN and CDR2 FVKESK. The CDR3 here is CASSPFGGLANEKLFF. The CDR3 region has the DNA TGTGCCAGCAGCCCCTTTGGGGGTTTGGCTAATGAAAAACTGTTTTTT.

The sample holds many counts of this clonotype. V is TRBV6-5 and J is TRBJ2-5, with D unclear. Trimming took off 0 bases at V and 5 bases at J, with 10 bases between the two ends. The CDR3 has 14 residues. Germline V gene sequence: CDR1 MNHEY, CDR2 SVGAGI. The CDR3 region has the DNA TGTGCCAGCAGTTACTCGAAAGGGTGGGAGACCCAGTACTTC. Translating it yields CASSYSKGWETQYF.

Within the sample, this clonotype is medium-sized. The V call is TRBV27, the J call TRBJ2-7; TRBD1 matches at 8 bases. The germline V gene encodes CDR1 MNHEY and CDR2 SMNVEV (reference sequence). The junction had 12 bases not matched to a gene; V was cut back by 5 bases and J by 3 bases. This CDR3 has 16 amino acids. The CDR3 loop is CASSLQPAGGYYEQYF. The CDR3 region has the DNA TGTGCCAGCAGTCTCCAGCCCGCAGGGGGCTACTACGAGCAGTACTTC.

In this sample, this clonotype turned up many times. The J gene is TRBJ1-2, the V gene TRBV28; no clear D gene. The CDR3 runs to 13 residues. V lost 5 bases and J 8 bases, leaving 15 bases between the germline ends. From germline, CDR1 is MDHEN and CDR2 SYDVKM. The CDR3 loop is CASSPPTSGGYTF. The CDR3 DNA reads as TGTGCCAGCAGTCCACCAACGTCGGGGGGCTACACCTTC.

This sequence joins TRBV6-2 or TRBV6-3 and TRBJ2-3; 8 bases match TRBD2. This CDR3 is 15 amino acids long. The ends lost 8 bases at V and 3 bases at J; junction bases unmatched: 10. Germline assignment: CDR1 MNHEY and CDR2 SVGEGT. The CDR3 protein is CASRPGLVGTDTQYF. The CDR3 nucleotides read TGTGCCAGCCGCCCGGGACTAGTGGGGACAGATACGCAGTATTTT.

This clonotype was picked up many times. The chain couples TRBV25-1 to TRBJ1-6; D not certain. This CDR3 region has 16 residues. V was clipped by 4 bases and J by 7 bases, with 17 bases between them. Germline CDR1 and CDR2: MGHDK and SYGVNS. As DNA, the CDR3 is TGTGCCAGCAGTGGAATAGGGTTCCGTGCGAATTCACCCCTCCACTTT. This encodes CASSGIGFRANSPLHF.

In its sample, this clonotype was seen many times. This chain links TRBV28 with TRBJ2-3, with 8 bases matching TRBD1. The CDR3 totals 17 residues. The germline CDR1 and CDR2 sequences are MDHEN and SYDVKM. Trimming cost V 4 bases and J 3 bases; bases outside gene matches: 12. CDR3 region: CASSSMTRTGTTDTQYF. The CDR3, as DNA: TGTGCCAGCAGTTCCATGACTCGGACAGGGACTACAGATACGCAGTATTTT.

This clonotype was picked up many times. The CDR3: CASSPSDRVAKNIQYF. For the CDR3, the DNA is TGTGCCAGCTCACCATCTGACAGGGTAGCCAAAAACATTCAGTACTTC. The gene calls are TRBV18 and TRBJ2-4; 7 bases fit TRBD1. This CDR3 is 16 amino acids long. From germline, CDR1 is KGHSH and CDR2 LQKENI. Losses at the gene ends were 2 bases for V and 0 bases for J; bases not matched to a gene: 4.

This clonotype was observed at least ten times. V and J are TRBV7-9 and TRBJ2-7; 10 bases are a match to TRBD1. The CDR3 runs 15 residues. The V gene's germline CDR1 is SEHNR and CDR2 FQNEAQ (reference sequence). With V trimmed by 5 bases and J by 2 bases, 6 bases remained unmatched. DNA for the CDR3: TGTGCCAGCAGCGATCCCGACAGGGGGCCCTACGAGCAGTACTTC. Residues: CASSDPDRGPYEQYF.

In regard to this clonotype: A read error may account for a junction end that differs from germline. The V call is TRBV7-2, the J call TRBJ1-4; D not resolved. There are 13 residues in the CDR3. Germline V CDR1 and CDR2: SGHTA, FQGNSA. CDR3 coding DNA: TGTGCCATCAGCTTATATGGGAATGAAAAACTGTTTTTT. Its protein product is CAISLYGNEKLFF.

This clonotype was picked up many times. CDR3 sequence: CASRYLPGGGAYEQYF. As DNA, the CDR3 is TGCGCCAGCAGGTACCTTCCAGGCGGGGGCGCCTACGAGCAGTACTTC. V usage is TRBV5-1 and J usage is TRBJ2-7; a possible D gene is TRBD2 (7 bases). The CDR3 runs to 16 residues. Trimming shortened V by 5 bases and J by 2 bases, and 20 bases separated the two germline ends. Germline CDR1 reads SGHRS; CDR2 reads YFSETQ.

This clonotype appeared many times. The CDR3 sequence: CASSLMATSAEKLFF. DNA of the CDR3: TGTGCCAGCAGCTTAATGGCAACATCCGCCGAAAAACTGTTTTTT. The chain joins TRBV7-2 to TRBJ1-4; D not resolved. The length of the CDR3 is 15 residues. V gave up 2 bases and J gave up 8 bases, with 15 bases separating them. The germline V gene has CDR1 SGHTA and CDR2 FQGNSA.

The table lists this clonotype with many counts. The chain combines TRBV5-5 with TRBJ2-7; 8 bases agree with TRBD1. Germline trimming cut 6 bases from V and 5 bases from J; bases unmatched to any gene: 7. The germline V gene encodes CDR1 SGHKS and CDR2 YYEKEE (reference sequence). The CDR3 runs 13 residues. CDR3 nucleotide sequence: TGTGCCAGCACGAGGACAGGGAAGGACGAGCAGTACTTC. This sequence encodes CASTRTGKDEQYF.

The sample holds many counts of this clonotype. This chain uses TRBV29-1 with TRBJ2-7; D may correspond to TRBD1 or TRBD2 (5 bases each). The CDR3 sequence is 16 residues long. From germline, CDR1 is SQVTM and CDR2 ANQGSEA. Trimming stripped 5 bases from V and 2 bases from J, with 22 bases between. CDR3 protein: CSVTGTASAIPYEQYF. The DNA of the CDR3 is TGCAGCGTTACCGGGACCGCGTCTGCTATCCCCTACGAGCAGTACTTC.

The sample holds many counts of this clonotype. The chain combines TRBV7-8 with TRBJ2-7; the match to TRBD2 covers 7 bases. This CDR3 region has 16 residues. In germline, CDR1 is SGHVS, CDR2 FQNEAQ. Losses at the gene ends were 1 base for V and 1 base for J; bases not matched to a gene: 7. The chain's CDR3 is CASSLGREPPSYEQYF. DNA for the CDR3: TGTGCCAGCAGCTTAGGGCGGGAGCCACCTTCCTACGAGCAGTACTTC.

This clonotype was recorded many times. The chain recombines TRBV28 with TRBJ1-4, with D tentatively TRBD1 (5 bases). This CDR3 region has 14 residues. V was shortened by 6 bases and J by 4 bases, with 12 bases between the two germline ends. The germline gives CDR1 MDHEN, CDR2 SYDVKM. The CDR3 DNA follows: TGTGCCAGCAGCCCCTGGGGGAATAATGAAAAACTGTTTTTT. Its translation is CASSPWGNNEKLFF.

This clonotype has ten or more counts. V gene TRBV19 combines with J gene TRBJ2-1; D is possibly TRBD2 (6 bases). CDR1 is LNHDA, CDR2 SQIVND, per germline (reference sequence). The CDR3 totals 13 residues. V lost 7 bases and J lost 9, with 16 bases in between. The CDR3: CASTTGTYGEQFF. The CDR3 bases are TGTGCCAGTACCACTGGGACTTACGGTGAGCAGTTCTTC.

This clonotype came up many times. The gene calls are TRBV11-3 and TRBJ2-5; 7 bases match TRBD1. V shed 5 bases, J shed 5 bases, and the junction held 5 bases outside the gene matches. The CDR3 has 13 amino acids. Germline-derived CDR1 and CDR2 are SGHNT and YENEEA. CDR3 region: CASSDVRGETQYF. The CDR3 DNA follows: TGTGCCAGCAGCGACGTCAGGGGGGAGACCCAGTACTTC.

At least ten counts were recorded for this clonotype. The chain couples TRBV28 to TRBJ1-4; TRBD1 might be the D (5 bases). The CDR3 consists of 15 residues. Germline loops: CDR1 MDHEN, CDR2 SYDVKM. V lost 3 bases, J lost 10 bases, and 18 bases lay in between. For the CDR3, the DNA is TGTGCCAGCAGTTTGGAAGACAGTTGGGTTGGAAAACTGTTTTTT. Encoded protein: CASSLEDSWVGKLFF.

This clonotype was recorded at least ten times. The gene calls are TRBV11-3 and TRBJ2-1, with D possibly called TRBD1 or TRBD2 (5 bases each). In germline, CDR1 is SGHNT, CDR2 YENEEA. The length of the CDR3 is 13 residues. The V and J ends lost 4 bases and 10 bases respectively, with 14 bases between them. The CDR3 loop reads CASSSFGGREQFF. CDR3 nucleotides: TGTGCCAGCAGCTCCTTTGGGGGTCGGGAGCAGTTCTTC.

This clonotype was picked up many times. J is TRBJ1-2 and V is TRBV20-1; TRBD1 matches 10 bases. The CDR3 extends over 14 amino acids. In germline, CDR1 is DFQATT, CDR2 SNEGSKA (reference sequence). Losses at the gene ends were 0 bases for V and 11 bases for J; bases not matched to a gene: 9. The DNA of the CDR3 is TGCAGTGCTAGAGATGACGGGACAGGGGATATGTACACCTTC. Its protein product is CSARDDGTGDMYTF.

This clonotype has ten or more counts. CDR3 nucleotides: TGTGCCAGCAGTGACCCACCCGATCAGCCCCAGCATTTT. The encoded protein is CASSDPPDQPQHF. The J gene is TRBJ1-5, the V gene TRBV6-4; no firm D call. Trimming took 2 bases from V and 5 from J, leaving 7 bases between them. There are 13 residues in the CDR3. CDR1 is MRHNA, CDR2 SNTAGT, per germline.

This clonotype was recorded at least ten times. The chain uses TRBV28 and TRBJ2-3; D ambiguous. Germline loops: CDR1 MDHEN, CDR2 SYDVKM. The CDR3 runs 13 residues. V was shortened by 10 bases and J by 4 bases, with 15 bases between the two germline ends. The CDR3 reads CATRVLEPDTQYF. The CDR3 bases are TGTGCCACCCGAGTCCTGGAACCAGATACGCAGTATTTT. Supplemented by reference TRBV28 and TRBJ2-3, the full variable domain reads DVKVTQSSRYLVKRTGEKVFLECVQDMDHENMFWYRQDPGLGLRLIYFSYDVKMKEKGDIPEGYSVSREKKERFSLILESASTNQTSMYLCATRVLEPDTQYFGPGTRLTVL.